This section outlines one T cell receptor (beta chain) sequence together with its context. V lost 6 bases to trimming and J lost 0 bases; unmatched junction nucleotides: 5. Germline V gene data show CDR1 as MNHEY and CDR2 as SVGAGI. CDR3 length: 15 residues. The data belong to a study of Ad26.COV2.S vaccination and SARS-CoV-2 variants. Study-level information: Once, or twice with 56 days between doses, Ad26.COV2.S was given intramuscularly.

Treatment: around 19 received Ad26.COV2.S at low or high dose, single or two shots; several received placebo; per-sample allocation not given. Repertoires come from day 63 after the first vaccine or placebo injection. TCRdb keeps only in-frame clones here, not all; method: immunoSEQ multiplex PCR. The sample has about 400,000 clones, 75% to 90% seen once. Source: peripheral blood, taken in a trial of Ad26.COV2.S vaccine versus placebo. V gene TRBV6-5 combines with J gene TRBJ2-1; TRBD1 matches at 7 bases. This TCR came from a person between 18 and 60 years old who received the Ad26.COV2.S COVID-19 vaccine or a placebo. The CDR3, as DNA: TGTGCCAGCAGAGAGACAGGGCCCTCCTACAATGAGCAGTTCTTC. Translation gives CASRETGPSYNEQFF.